The 20 T cell receptor beta chains in this list originate from one sample, sequenced in a study of shared clonotypes between healthy human individuals (dated by TCRdb to the early 2020s). The protocol used for the library was the immunoSEQ multiplex PCR assay. The source is immuneACCESS, and TCRdb retained only in-frame sequences with V and J called. Part of the clones is not carried over; for the studies checked, unresolved V genes explain less than half of this, and the remainder is unexplained. Within this sample are millions of clones, with roughly nine tenths of them counted one time only. Clones ranked in the top ten supply over 0.12% of the sample. The sequenced sample was naive CD4+ T cells sorted from blood. The cell subset or site label corresponds to: CD45RA+ positively selected. All receptors derive from a man younger than 35 in good health.

The chain joins TRBV19 to TRBJ2-5, with 10 bases fitting TRBD1. Germline V CDR1 and CDR2: LNHDA, SQIVND (reference sequence). The J segment lost 4 bases and the V segment lost 7 bases, leaving 6 bases of the junction unmatched. The CDR3 totals 14 residues. For the CDR3, the DNA is TGTGCCAGTACGGCGGGACAGGGGAGAGAGACCCAGTACTTC. Residues: CASTAGQGRETQYF. The whole variable domain, remainder taken from reference TRBV19 and TRBJ2-5, is DGGITQSPKYLFRKEGQNVTLSCEQNLNHDAMYWYRQDPGQGLRLIYYSQIVNDFQKGDIAEGYSVSREKKESFPLTVTSAQKNPTAFYLCASTAGQGRETQYFGPGTRLLVL.

The rearrangement links TRBV5-1 to TRBJ2-1; 8 bases match TRBD1. Looked up from germline, CDR1 is SGHRS and CDR2 is YFSETQ. V lost 2 bases, J lost 7 bases, and 5 bases stayed unmatched. The CDR3 is made up of 14 amino acids. The CDR3 bases are TGCGCCAGCAGCTTCAGACAGGGGTGGAATGAGCAGTTCTTC. Translating gives CASSFRQGWNEQFF. The complete variable domain, with remaining parts taken from reference TRBV5-1 and TRBJ2-1, reads KAGVTQTPRYLIKTRGQQVTLSCSPISGHRSVSWYQQTPGQGLQFLFEYFSETQRNKGNFPGRFSGRQFSNSRSEMNVSTLELGDSALYLCASSFRQGWNEQFFGPGTRLTVL.

The gene calls are TRBV6-5 and TRBJ2-5, with D perhaps given as TRBD1 or TRBD2 (6 bases each). The germline V gene has CDR1 MNHEY and CDR2 SVGAGI. CDR3 length: 13 amino acids. The V end was cut by 2 bases, the J end by 7 bases, with 11 bases between. DNA of the CDR3: TGTGCCAGCAGTTACGTCGAGGGGGGGACCCAGTACTTC. Translated: CASSYVEGGTQYF.

The chain uses TRBV7-9 and TRBJ2-7; TRBD1 agrees at 8 bases. The CDR3 sequence is 14 residues long. The V segment lost 6 bases and the J segment 0 bases; nucleotides outside the gene matches: 4. CDR1 and CDR2 (germline): SEHNR, FQNEAQ (reference sequence). The CDR3 loop reads CASSQGQGSYEQYF. The DNA of the CDR3 is TGTGCCAGCAGTCAAGGACAGGGCTCCTACGAGCAGTACTTC.

The gene calls are TRBV11-2 and TRBJ2-1; TRBD2 aligns across 10 bases. CDR1 and CDR2 (germline): SGHAT, FQNNGV. V trimming: 1 base; J trimming: 5 bases; junction bases outside the gene matches: 5. This CDR3 is 16 amino acids long. CDR3 nucleotide sequence: TGTGCCAGCAGCTTAGGGAGGACTAGCGGAGACAATGAGCAGTTCTTC. The encoded protein is CASSLGRTSGDNEQFF. Looking up the rest from reference TRBV11-2 and TRBJ2-1 gives the full variable domain: EAGVAQSPRYKIIEKRQSVAFWCNPISGHATLYWYQQILGQGPKLLIQFQNNGVVDDSQLPKDRFSAERLKGVDSTLKIQPAKLEDSAVYLCASSLGRTSGDNEQFFGPGTRLTVL.

DNA of the CDR3: TGTGCCAGCAGCTTGACGTACGGCGATTCACCCCTCCACTTT. Its protein is CASSLTYGDSPLHF. This chain connects TRBV5-5 to TRBJ1-6, with unresolved D. Trimming left V 1 base short and J 8 bases short, with 10 bases between. Germline CDR1 SGHKS, CDR2 YYEKEE (reference sequence). The CDR3 is 14 amino acids. Drawing the rest from reference TRBV5-5 and TRBJ1-6, the complete variable domain is DAGVTQSPTHLIKTRGQQVTLRCSPISGHKSVSWYQQVLGQGPQFIFQYYEKEERGRGNFPDRFSARQFPNYSSELNVNALLLGDSALYLCASSLTYGDSPLHFGNGTRLTVT.

The V and J genes are TRBV11-3 and TRBJ2-1; tentatively, D is TRBD2 (5 bases). V lost 3 bases, J lost 6 bases, and 21 bases lay in between. This CDR3 contains 17 residues. Per germline, CDR1 SGHNT and CDR2 YENEEA. CDR3 protein: CASSLTPTRGSSNEQFF. CDR3 sequence (DNA): TGTGCCAGCAGCTTGACCCCTACCCGCGGGTCTAGCAATGAGCAGTTCTTC.

The chain employs TRBV7-2 and TRBJ2-7; TRBD1 agrees at 9 bases. CDR1 and CDR2 from the germline V gene are SGHTA and FQGNSA. The CDR3 sequence is 15 residues long. J lost 5 bases, V lost 0 bases, and 5 bases had no gene match. CDR3 protein: CASSLAGTGNHEQYF. CDR3 sequence (DNA): TGTGCCAGCAGCTTAGCCGGGACAGGGAACCACGAGCAGTACTTC.

The rearrangement uses TRBV2 and TRBJ2-4; D is possibly TRBD1 (6 bases). V lost 8 bases, J lost 4 bases, and 21 bases lay in between. This CDR3 comprises 16 residues. Germline-derived CDR1 and CDR2 are SNHLY and FYNNEI. The CDR3 loop reads CASVASFRQVKNIQYF. CDR3 DNA: TGTGCCAGCGTTGCCTCCTTTAGACAGGTTAAAAACATTCAGTACTTC.

The genes are TRBV5-4 and TRBJ2-7, with TRBD1 as a possible D gene (5 bases). The CDR3 length is 15 residues. From germline, CDR1 is SGHNT and CDR2 YYREEE (reference sequence). Trimming removed 0 bases from V and 2 bases from J, with 12 bases in between. CDR3 coding DNA: TGTGCCAGCAGCTTGGACCCGGACACAGCCTACGAGCAGTACTTC. Translating it yields CASSLDPDTAYEQYF.

The chain carries TRBV5-5 and TRBJ1-1, with 9 bases that match TRBD1. With 2 bases clipped from V and 1 base from J, the junction kept 9 bases outside the gene matches. The germline gives CDR1 SGHKS, CDR2 YYEKEE (reference sequence). CDR3 size: 17 residues. CDR3 nucleotide sequence: TGTGCCAGCAGCTTCTACCGTGGGACAGGGTCGAACACTGAAGCTTTCTTT. It yields the protein CASSFYRGTGSNTEAFF.

On this clone itself: This same CDR3 is encoded by further DNA sequences in the sample. The J gene is TRBJ1-1, the V gene TRBV18; 11 bases match TRBD1. Looked up from germline, CDR1 is KGHSH and CDR2 is LQKENI. The length of the CDR3 is 15 residues. V dropped 0 bases and J dropped 4; count of bases not matched to a gene: 1. CDR3 coding DNA: TGTGCCAGCTCACCACCAGGGACAGGGGGCACTGAAGCTTTCTTT. This codes for CASSPPGTGGTEAFF. Supplemented by reference TRBV18 and TRBJ1-1, the full variable domain reads NAGVMQNPRHLVRRRGQEARLRCSPMKGHSHVYWYRQLPEEGLKFMVYLQKENIIDESGMPKERFSAEFPKEGPSILRIQQVVRGDSAAYFCASSPPGTGGTEAFFGQGTRLTVV.

CDR3 loop: CASDMGGGYGYTF. In nucleotides, the CDR3 is TGCGCCAGCGACATGGGAGGCGGCTATGGCTACACCTTC. The rearrangement uses TRBV23-1 and TRBJ1-2, with unresolved D. TRBV23-1 is flagged as an ORF with uncertain function. V was trimmed by 8 bases and J by 4 bases, leaving 14 bases between them. There are 13 residues in the CDR3.

DNA for the CDR3: TGTGCCAGCAGCTTAGTCGAGGGGCTAGCGGGAATAAACAATGAGCAGTTCTTC. Residues: CASSLVEGLAGINNEQFF. The V call is TRBV7-2, the J call TRBJ2-1; the match to TRBD2 covers 9 bases. Germline V gene data show CDR1 as SGHTA and CDR2 as FQGNSA. The CDR3 runs 18 residues. J gave up 5 bases and V 1 base, and 12 bases lay outside the gene matches.

A remark on this clone: Different DNA sequences within this sample yield the same CDR3. The chain links TRBV5-1 to TRBJ2-3; TRBD2 agrees at 12 bases. Germline trimming cut 4 bases from V and 0 bases from J; bases unmatched to any gene: 6. The CDR3 has 17 amino acids. Germline values: CDR1 SGHRS, CDR2 YFSETQ. For the CDR3, the DNA is TGCGCCAGCAGCCTAAGGACTAGCGGGGTTAGCACAGATACGCAGTATTTT. It specifies CASSLRTSGVSTDTQYF.

CDR3 nucleotide sequence: TGTGCCTGTCTTTATCAGAGCTCCTACGAGCAGTACTTC. Its protein product is CACLYQSSYEQYF. This chain connects TRBV30 to TRBJ2-7, with D uncertain. The germline V gene has CDR1 GTSNPN and CDR2 SVGIG (reference sequence). V was shortened by 6 bases and J by 0 bases, with 12 bases between the two germline ends. The CDR3 is 13 amino acids.

The rearrangement links TRBV28 to TRBJ1-5; no reliable D call. The germline V gene has CDR1 MDHEN and CDR2 SYDVKM. The V end was cut by 2 bases, the J end by 7 bases, with 9 bases between. The CDR3 contains 13 residues. This CDR3 reads CASSLGQVQPQHF. The CDR3 DNA reads TGTGCCAGCAGTTTAGGTCAGGTGCAGCCCCAGCATTTT.

V is TRBV2 and J is TRBJ2-5, with D unresolved. CDR3 length: 9 amino acids. Germline V gives CDR1 SNHLY, CDR2 FYNNEI. Between the trimmed V and J ends, which lost 8 bases and 3 bases, there was a span of 1 base. Written as DNA, the CDR3 is TGTGCCAGCGAAGAGACCCAGTACTTC. Protein: CASEETQYF.

In regard to this clone: Additional DNA sequences in this sample encode the identical CDR3. The chain joins TRBV27 to TRBJ2-2; D is possibly TRBD1 or TRBD2 (5 bases each). The CDR3 covers 14 residues. CDR1 is MNHEY and CDR2 is SMNVEV in the germline V gene (reference sequence). Trimming shortened V by 9 bases and J by 1 base, and 12 bases separated the two germline ends. The CDR3 region is CASRRDLNTGELFF. The CDR3 region has the DNA TGTGCCAGTCGCCGGGACCTGAACACCGGGGAGCTGTTTTTT.

This rearrangement joins TRBV7-2 to TRBJ1-2; possibly TRBD1 for D (6 bases). The CDR3 consists of 15 residues. Germline CDR1 reads SGHTA; CDR2 reads FQGNSA. V dropped 2 bases and J dropped 0 bases, with 10 bases sitting between them. The chain's CDR3 is CASSLTGTANYGYTF. As DNA, the CDR3 is TGTGCCAGCAGCTTAACAGGGACGGCTAACTATGGCTACACCTTC.